This T cell receptor beta chain was obtained from a study of blood T cell repertoires in COVID-19. Clones were sequenced by immunoSEQ multiplex PCR, and TCRdb holds only the in-frame ones, with some missing. The sample consists of over 120,000 clones, roughly 83% of them appearing once. The CDR3 has 15 residues. Germline CDR1 and CDR2: MNHEY and SVGAGI. With 5 bases removed from V and 11 bases from J, the gap between germline ends came to 19 bases. The rearrangement uses TRBV6-5 and TRBJ1-6; possible D gene TRBD1, 5 bases. Sequencing used PBMCs or T cells enriched from blood (not recorded which). The clonotype comes from a man aged 50 to 60 who had recovered from COVID-19. The CDR3 is CASSRTGDRQTPLHF. For the CDR3, the DNA is TGTGCCAGCAGTCGAACGGGGGACCGACAAACACCCCTCCACTTT.